The present entry profiles one T cell receptor (beta chain) with its context. The data were taken from a study of blood T cell repertoires in COVID-19. Profiling relied on immunoSEQ multiplex PCR, and the TCRdb table lists in-frame clones only, not all of them. Found here are approximately 200,000 clones, 70% to 90% of them singletons; the top ten hold around 4%. Trimming took off 2 bases at V and 5 bases at J, with 10 bases between the two ends. The CDR3 spans 13 residues. Per the germline V gene, CDR1 is SGHRS and CDR2 is YFSETQ. The specimen was peripheral blood. The clonotype originates from a woman aged 25 to 45 with acute or convalescent COVID-19. J is TRBJ1-2 and V is TRBV5-1, with a tentative D call TRBD1 (5 bases). The CDR3 region has the DNA TGCGCCAGCAGCTTTGGGGGGTTATATGGCTACACCTTC. This translates into CASSFGGLYGYTF.